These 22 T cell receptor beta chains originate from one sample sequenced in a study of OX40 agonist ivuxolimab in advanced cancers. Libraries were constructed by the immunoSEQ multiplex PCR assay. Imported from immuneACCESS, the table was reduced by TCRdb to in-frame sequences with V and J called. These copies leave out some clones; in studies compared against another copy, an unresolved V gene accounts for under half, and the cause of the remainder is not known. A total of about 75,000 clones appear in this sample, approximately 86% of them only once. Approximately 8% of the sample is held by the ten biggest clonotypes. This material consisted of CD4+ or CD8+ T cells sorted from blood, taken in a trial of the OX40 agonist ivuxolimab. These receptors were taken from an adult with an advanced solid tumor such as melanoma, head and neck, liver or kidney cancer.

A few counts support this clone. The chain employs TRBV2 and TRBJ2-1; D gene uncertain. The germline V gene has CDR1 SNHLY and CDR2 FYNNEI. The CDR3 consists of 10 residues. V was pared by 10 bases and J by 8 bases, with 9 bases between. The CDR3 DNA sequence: TGTGCCATCGGGTTCGATGAGCAGTTCTTC. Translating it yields CAIGFDEQFF.

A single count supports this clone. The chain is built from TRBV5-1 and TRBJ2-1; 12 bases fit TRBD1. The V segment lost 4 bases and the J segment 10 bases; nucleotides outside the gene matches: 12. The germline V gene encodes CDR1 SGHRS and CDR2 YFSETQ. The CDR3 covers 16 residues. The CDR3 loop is CASSAIPGQGAREQFF. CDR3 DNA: TGCGCCAGCAGCGCCATTCCGGGACAGGGGGCACGGGAGCAGTTCTTC.

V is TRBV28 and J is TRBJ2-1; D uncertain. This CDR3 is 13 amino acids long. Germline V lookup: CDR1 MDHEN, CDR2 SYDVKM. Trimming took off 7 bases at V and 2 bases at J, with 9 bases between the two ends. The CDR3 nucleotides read TGTGCCAGCACTCTGCTTACCTACAATGAGCAGTTCTTC. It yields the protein CASTLLTYNEQFF.

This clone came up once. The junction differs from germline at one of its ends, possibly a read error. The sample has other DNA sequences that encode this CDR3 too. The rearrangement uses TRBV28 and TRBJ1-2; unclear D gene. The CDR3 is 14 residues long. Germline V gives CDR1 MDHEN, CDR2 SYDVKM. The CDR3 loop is CASSSALIVYGYTF. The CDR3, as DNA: TGTGCCAGCAGTTCAGCGTTGATAGTCTATGGCTATACCTTC.

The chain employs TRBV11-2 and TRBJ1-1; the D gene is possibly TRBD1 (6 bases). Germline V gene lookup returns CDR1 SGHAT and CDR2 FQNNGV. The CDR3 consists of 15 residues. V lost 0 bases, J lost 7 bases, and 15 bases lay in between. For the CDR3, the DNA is TGTGCCAGCAGCTTAGACGGCAGGGGAGGTGTTGAAGCTTTCTTT. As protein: CASSLDGRGGVEAFF.

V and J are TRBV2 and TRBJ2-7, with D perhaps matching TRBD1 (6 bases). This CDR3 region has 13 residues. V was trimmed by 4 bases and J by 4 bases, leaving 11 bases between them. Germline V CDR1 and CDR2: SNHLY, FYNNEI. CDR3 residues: CASSVARGYEQYF. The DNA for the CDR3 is TGTGCCAGCAGTGTCGCCAGGGGATACGAGCAGTACTTC.

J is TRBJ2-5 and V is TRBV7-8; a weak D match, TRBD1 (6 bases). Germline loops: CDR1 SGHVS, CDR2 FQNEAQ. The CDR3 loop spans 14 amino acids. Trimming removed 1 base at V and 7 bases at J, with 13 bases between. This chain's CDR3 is CASSLVLGAATQYF. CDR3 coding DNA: TGTGCCAGCAGCTTAGTGTTGGGGGCTGCGACCCAGTACTTC. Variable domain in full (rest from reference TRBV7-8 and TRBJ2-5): GAGVSQSPRYKVAKRGQDVALRCDPISGHVSLFWYQQALGQGPEFLTYFQNEAQLDKSGLPSDRFFAERPEGSVSTLKIQRTQQEDSAVYLCASSLVLGAATQYFGPGTRLLVL.

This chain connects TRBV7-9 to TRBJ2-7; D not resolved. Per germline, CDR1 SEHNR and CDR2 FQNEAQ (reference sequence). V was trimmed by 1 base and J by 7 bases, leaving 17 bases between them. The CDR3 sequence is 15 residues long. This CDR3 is CASSLDTARAREQYF. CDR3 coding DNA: TGTGCCAGCAGCTTAGACACGGCCCGGGCGAGGGAGCAGTACTTC.

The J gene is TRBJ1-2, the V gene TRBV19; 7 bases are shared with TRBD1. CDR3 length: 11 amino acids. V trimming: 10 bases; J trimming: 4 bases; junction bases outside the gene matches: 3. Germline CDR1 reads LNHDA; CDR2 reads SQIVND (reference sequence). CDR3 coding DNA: TGTGCCACAGGGGGGGGCTATGGCTACACCTTC. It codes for CATGGGYGYTF.

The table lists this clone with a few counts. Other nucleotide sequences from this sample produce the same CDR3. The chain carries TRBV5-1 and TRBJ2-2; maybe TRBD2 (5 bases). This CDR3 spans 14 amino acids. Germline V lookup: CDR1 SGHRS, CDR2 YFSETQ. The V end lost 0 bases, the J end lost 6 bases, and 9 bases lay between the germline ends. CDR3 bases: TGCGCCAGCAGCTTGGAGAGGGTTCCCGGGGAGCTGTTTTTT. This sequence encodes CASSLERVPGELFF.

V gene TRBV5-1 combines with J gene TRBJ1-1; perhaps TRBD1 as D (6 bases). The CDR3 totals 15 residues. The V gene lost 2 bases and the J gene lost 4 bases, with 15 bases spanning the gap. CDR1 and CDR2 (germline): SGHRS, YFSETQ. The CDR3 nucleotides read TGCGCCAGCAGCTTCTCCCCAGGGGCTAGCACTGAAGCTTTCTTT. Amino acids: CASSFSPGASTEAFF. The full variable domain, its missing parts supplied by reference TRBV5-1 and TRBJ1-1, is KAGVTQTPRYLIKTRGQQVTLSCSPISGHRSVSWYQQTPGQGLQFLFEYFSETQRNKGNFPGRFSGRQFSNSRSEMNVSTLELGDSALYLCASSFSPGASTEAFFGQGTRLTVV.

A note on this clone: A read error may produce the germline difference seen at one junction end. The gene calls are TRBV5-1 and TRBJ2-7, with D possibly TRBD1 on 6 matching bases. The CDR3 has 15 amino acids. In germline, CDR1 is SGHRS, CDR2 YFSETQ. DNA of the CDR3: TGTGCCAGCAGCCCATGGGACACGGCGTTGGGAGAGCAGTACTTC. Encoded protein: CASSPWDTALGEQYF.

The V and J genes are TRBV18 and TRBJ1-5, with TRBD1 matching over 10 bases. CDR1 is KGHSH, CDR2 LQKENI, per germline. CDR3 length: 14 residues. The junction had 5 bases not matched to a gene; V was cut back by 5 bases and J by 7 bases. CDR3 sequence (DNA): TGTGCCAGCTCATCTGGACAGGGGGACCAGCCCCAGCATTTT. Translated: CASSSGQGDQPQHF.

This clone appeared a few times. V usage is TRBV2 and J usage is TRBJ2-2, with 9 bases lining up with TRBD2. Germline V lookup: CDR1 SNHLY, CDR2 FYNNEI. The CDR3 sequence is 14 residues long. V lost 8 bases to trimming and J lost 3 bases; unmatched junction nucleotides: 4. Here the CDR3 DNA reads TGTGCCAGCTGGGCGGGGGGGCACACCGGGGAGCTGTTTTTT. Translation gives CASWAGGHTGELFF.

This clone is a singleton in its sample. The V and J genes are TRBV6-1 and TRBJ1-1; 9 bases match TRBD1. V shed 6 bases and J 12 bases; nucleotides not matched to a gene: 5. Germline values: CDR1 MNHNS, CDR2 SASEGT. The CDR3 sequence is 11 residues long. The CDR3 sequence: CASSRGTGTFF. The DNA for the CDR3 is TGTGCCAGCAGCCGTGGGACAGGGACTTTCTTT.

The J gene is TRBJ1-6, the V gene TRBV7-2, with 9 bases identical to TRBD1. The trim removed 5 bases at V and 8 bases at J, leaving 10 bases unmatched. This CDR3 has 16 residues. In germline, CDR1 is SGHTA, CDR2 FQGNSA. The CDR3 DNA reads TGTGCCAGCAGCGTCTCCGGGACAGGGATCTATTCACCCCTCCACTTT. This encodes CASSVSGTGIYSPLHF.

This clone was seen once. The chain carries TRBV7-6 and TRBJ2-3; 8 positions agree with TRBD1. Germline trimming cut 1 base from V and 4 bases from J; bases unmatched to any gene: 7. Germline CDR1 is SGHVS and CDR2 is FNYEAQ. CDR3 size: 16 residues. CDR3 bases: TGTGCCAGCAGCTTAGATGGCGGACAGGGTTCAGATACGCAGTATTTT. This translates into CASSLDGGQGSDTQYF.

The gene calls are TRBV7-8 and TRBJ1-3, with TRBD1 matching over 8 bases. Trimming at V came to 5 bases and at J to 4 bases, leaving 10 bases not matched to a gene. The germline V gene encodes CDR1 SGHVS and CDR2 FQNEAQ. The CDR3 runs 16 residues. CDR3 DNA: TGTGCCAGCAGCCCGTCCCAGGGGGCGCTGGGAAACACCATATATTTT. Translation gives CASSPSQGALGNTIYF.

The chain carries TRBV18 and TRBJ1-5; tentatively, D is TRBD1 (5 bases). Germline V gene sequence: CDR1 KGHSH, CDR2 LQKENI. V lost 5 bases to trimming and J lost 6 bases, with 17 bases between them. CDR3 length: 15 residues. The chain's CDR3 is CASSGSTGSLQPQHF. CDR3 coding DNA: TGTGCCAGCTCAGGATCAACAGGCTCTCTTCAGCCCCAGCATTTT.

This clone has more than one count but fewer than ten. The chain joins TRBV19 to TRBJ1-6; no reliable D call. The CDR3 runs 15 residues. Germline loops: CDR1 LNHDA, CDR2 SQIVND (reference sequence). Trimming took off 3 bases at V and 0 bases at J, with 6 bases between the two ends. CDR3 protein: CASSISSSYNSPLHF. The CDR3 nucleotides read TGTGCCAGTAGTATTTCGAGCTCCTATAATTCACCCCTCCACTTT.

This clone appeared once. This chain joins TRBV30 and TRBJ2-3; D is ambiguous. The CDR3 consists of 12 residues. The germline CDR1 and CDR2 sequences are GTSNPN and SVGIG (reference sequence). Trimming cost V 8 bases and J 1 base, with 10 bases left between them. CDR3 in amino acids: CATLLGTDTQYF. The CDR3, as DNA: TGTGCCACCCTTTTGGGCACAGATACGCAGTATTTT.

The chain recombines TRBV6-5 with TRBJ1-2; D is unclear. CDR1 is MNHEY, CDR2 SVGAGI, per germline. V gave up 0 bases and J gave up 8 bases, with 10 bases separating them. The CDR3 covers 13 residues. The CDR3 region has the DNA TGTGCCAGCAGTTACTCGACTATCGAGGGCTACACCTTC. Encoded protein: CASSYSTIEGYTF.